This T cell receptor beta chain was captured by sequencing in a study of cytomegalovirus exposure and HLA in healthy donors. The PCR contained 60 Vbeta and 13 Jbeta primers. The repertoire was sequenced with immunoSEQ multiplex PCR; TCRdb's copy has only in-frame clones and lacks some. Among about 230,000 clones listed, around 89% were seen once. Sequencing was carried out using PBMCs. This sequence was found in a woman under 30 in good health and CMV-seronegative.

CDR3 residues: CASGPVRDKLISGANVLTF. The DNA of the CDR3 is TGCGCCAGCGGCCCCGTACGGGACAAGCTAATCTCTGGGGCCAACGTCCTGACTTTC. The chain joins TRBV10-1 to TRBJ2-6; maybe TRBD1 (6 bases). V was cut by 8 bases and J by 0 bases, with 23 bases left in between. Per the germline V gene, CDR1 is WNHNN and CDR2 is SYGVQD (reference sequence). The CDR3 is made up of 19 amino acids.